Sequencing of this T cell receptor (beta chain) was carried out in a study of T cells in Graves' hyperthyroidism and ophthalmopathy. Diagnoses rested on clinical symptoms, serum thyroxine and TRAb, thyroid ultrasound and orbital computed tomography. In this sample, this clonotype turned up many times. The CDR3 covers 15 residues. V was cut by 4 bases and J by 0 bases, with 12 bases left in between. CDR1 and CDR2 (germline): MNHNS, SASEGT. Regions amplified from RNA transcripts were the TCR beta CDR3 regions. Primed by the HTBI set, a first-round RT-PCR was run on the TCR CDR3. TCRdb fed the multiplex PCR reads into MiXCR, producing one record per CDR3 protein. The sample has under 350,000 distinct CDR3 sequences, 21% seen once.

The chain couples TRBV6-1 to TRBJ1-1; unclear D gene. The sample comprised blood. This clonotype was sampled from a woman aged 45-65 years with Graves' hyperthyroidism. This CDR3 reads CASSVGQFLNTEAFF. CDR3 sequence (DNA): TGTGCCAGCAGTGTAGGGCAGTTCCTGAACACTGAAGCTTTCTTT.